These 20 T cell receptor beta chains were all obtained from the same sample, sequenced in a study of blood T cell repertoires in COVID-19. TCRdb keeps only in-frame clones here, not all; method: immunoSEQ multiplex PCR. The repertoire has around 300,000 clones, 75% to 90% of them found once; the top ten carry 2% to 2.5%. The sample consisted of PBMCs or T cells enriched from blood (not recorded which). These TCRs come from a young woman who had recovered from COVID-19.

There are a few counts of this clone. In the same sample, other DNA sequences code for this CDR3. The chain links TRBV5-1 to TRBJ1-2, with D unclear. CDR3 length equals 13 residues. V lost 0 bases and J 1 base, leaving 4 bases between the germline ends. Per the germline V gene, CDR1 is SGHRS and CDR2 is YFSETQ. In DNA, the CDR3 is TGCGCCAGCAGCTTGGACAGTAACTATGGCTACACCTTC. Translated: CASSLDSNYGYTF.

V is TRBV15 and J is TRBJ2-5; tentative D call: TRBD2 (5 bases). The germline V gene has CDR1 LNHNV and CDR2 YYDKDF (reference sequence). The CDR3 is made up of 14 amino acids. V was clipped by 5 bases and J by 5 bases, with 15 bases between them. The CDR3 bases are TGTGCCACCAGCCCGCGGGTCCGCGGGGAGACCCAGTACTTC. The encoded protein is CATSPRVRGETQYF.

CDR3 in amino acids: CASSSLEGAFF. CDR3 coding DNA: TGCGCCAGCAGCTCCCTCGAGGGAGCTTTCTTT. This chain joins TRBV5-1 and TRBJ1-1; unclear D gene. CDR3 length equals 11 residues. Trimming shortened V by 3 bases and J by 10 bases, and 10 bases separated the two germline ends. Germline V gene data show CDR1 as SGHRS and CDR2 as YFSETQ. The complete variable domain, with remaining parts taken from reference TRBV5-1 and TRBJ1-1, reads KAGVTQTPRYLIKTRGQQVTLSCSPISGHRSVSWYQQTPGQGLQFLFEYFSETQRNKGNFPGRFSGRQFSNSRSEMNVSTLELGDSALYLCASSSLEGAFFGQGTRLTVV.

The V gene is TRBV7-2, the J gene TRBJ2-1; 12 nucleotides agree with TRBD1. The germline V gene encodes CDR1 SGHTA and CDR2 FQGNSA. The CDR3 contains 16 residues. With V trimmed by 5 bases and J by 7 bases, 9 bases remained unmatched. CDR3 nucleotide sequence: TGTGCCAGCAGCCCACGGGACAGGGGGCTTGCGAATGAGCAGTTCTTC. This encodes CASSPRDRGLANEQFF.

This chain uses TRBV6-5 with TRBJ2-7; TRBD2 might be the D (6 bases). The germline V gene encodes CDR1 MNHEY and CDR2 SVGAGI. This CDR3 spans 13 amino acids. V was cut by 6 bases and J by 3 bases, with 12 bases left in between. The CDR3 protein is CASSRDLNYEQYF. The CDR3 DNA reads TGTGCCAGCAGCCGGGACTTGAACTACGAGCAGTACTTC.

This chain connects TRBV30 to TRBJ1-1, with no clear D. The CDR3 contains 15 residues. Per germline, CDR1 GTSNPN and CDR2 SVGIG (reference sequence). V was cut by 4 bases and J by 1 base, with 16 bases left in between. The CDR3 DNA sequence: TGTGCCTGGACACTTGGGAGCGTGAGGAACACTGAAGCTTTCTTT. Protein product: CAWTLGSVRNTEAFF.

The CDR3 DNA sequence: TGCGCCAGCAGTCCCGGATGGACAGTCCCCCACACAGATACGCAGTATTTT. This codes for CASSPGWTVPHTDTQYF. This sequence joins TRBV10-1 and TRBJ2-3; D is possibly TRBD1 (6 bases). V was shortened by 5 bases and J by 2 bases, with 20 bases between the two germline ends. The CDR3 is made up of 17 amino acids. CDR1 and CDR2 from the germline V gene are WNHNN and SYGVQD (reference sequence).

This clone was seen once. This chain uses TRBV3-1 (or the pseudogene TRBV3-2) with TRBJ2-3; D remains ambiguous. V dropped 1 base and J dropped 4 bases, with 3 bases sitting between them. The germline V gene encodes CDR1 LGHDT and CDR2 YNNKEL (reference sequence). The length of the CDR3 is 12 residues. For the CDR3, the DNA is TGTGCCAGCAGCCAAGCCTCAGATACGCAGTATTTT. Protein: CASSQASDTQYF.

V gene TRBV24-1 combines with J gene TRBJ1-2; D unresolved. This CDR3 contains 11 residues. CDR1 is KGHDR, CDR2 SFDVKD, per germline. Trimming cost V 5 bases and J 8 bases, with 8 bases left between them. CDR3 DNA sequence: TGTGCCACCAGTGGTCCCCAGGGCTACACCTTC. This translates into CATSGPQGYTF.

V gene TRBV3-1 (or the pseudogene TRBV3-2) combines with J gene TRBJ2-7; tentatively, D is TRBD2 (6 bases). This CDR3 spans 17 amino acids. With 4 bases removed from V and 3 bases from J, the gap between germline ends came to 22 bases. Germline CDR1 is LGHDT and CDR2 is YNNKEL (reference sequence). CDR3 DNA sequence: TGTGCCAGCAGCCCTCACCTGATGGAGCGGGCCTACTACGAGCAGTACTTC. Translating gives CASSPHLMERAYYEQYF.

In this sample, this clone turned up once. The rearrangement joins TRBV11-2 to TRBJ1-5; D is ambiguous. V lost 1 base and J lost 6, with 10 bases in between. Germline lookup yields CDR1 SGHAT and CDR2 FQNNGV. CDR3 length equals 14 residues. CDR3 nucleotides: TGTGCCAGCAGCTTAGGGCTAGGGAGTCAGCCCCAGCATTTT. The encoded protein is CASSLGLGSQPQHF.

J is TRBJ2-5 and V is TRBV6-5; 13 positions match TRBD2. This CDR3 has 14 amino acids. J was trimmed by 12 bases and V by 7 bases; bases with no gene match: 11. Germline V CDR1 and CDR2: MNHEY, SVGAGI. The chain's CDR3 is CASKQTSGGSLKYF. The CDR3 DNA reads TGTGCCAGCAAACAGACTAGCGGGGGGTCTCTTAAGTACTTC.

This chain uses TRBV5-1 with TRBJ2-5; 14 bases fit TRBD2. The CDR3 is 16 residues long. The V segment lost 4 bases and the J segment 3 bases; nucleotides outside the gene matches: 5. The V gene's germline CDR1 is SGHRS and CDR2 YFSETQ. The CDR3 DNA follows: TGCGCCAGCAGCCCGACTAGCGGGGGGGAAAAAGAGACCCAGTACTTC. Amino acids: CASSPTSGGEKETQYF.

The J gene is TRBJ1-2, the V gene TRBV2, with TRBD1 matching 8 bases. Germline V gene lookup returns CDR1 SNHLY and CDR2 FYNNEI. This CDR3 is 16 amino acids long. V was pared by 6 bases and J by 1 base, with 10 bases of the junction left unmatched. In nucleotides, the CDR3 is TGTGCCAGCAGGGAAAAGACAGGGGACGATAACTATGGCTACACCTTC. It encodes CASREKTGDDNYGYTF.

This chain connects TRBV20-1 to TRBJ2-5; TRBD2 agrees at 10 bases. V was clipped by 3 bases and J by 2 bases; unmatched bases: 3. CDR3 length: 14 residues. Germline V gene sequence: CDR1 DFQATT, CDR2 SNEGSKA (reference sequence). CDR3 nucleotides: TGCAGTGCTAGTCGAGCGGGGGGGCAAGAGACCCAGTACTTC. The encoded protein is CSASRAGGQETQYF.

The chain joins TRBV19 to TRBJ2-7; 8 positions match TRBD2. The CDR3 has 12 residues. Germline V gene sequence: CDR1 LNHDA, CDR2 SQIVND (reference sequence). V shed 5 bases, J shed 6 bases, and the junction held 3 bases outside the gene matches. The CDR3 spells CASSVREGEQYF. As DNA, the CDR3 is TGTGCCAGTAGTGTCCGGGAGGGCGAGCAGTACTTC.

The chain is built from TRBV12-3 or TRBV12-4 and TRBJ1-4; TRBD1 might be the D (5 bases). This CDR3 is built from 13 residues. Trimming took 2 bases from V and 6 from J, leaving 7 bases between them. The CDR3 DNA sequence: TGTGCCAGCAGTTTATGGGGGGATGAAAAACTGTTTTTT. This translates into CASSLWGDEKLFF.

This chain links TRBV5-1 with TRBJ2-7; D is uncertain. Trimming stripped 1 base from V and 3 bases from J, with 8 bases between. This CDR3 comprises 13 residues. Germline-derived CDR1 and CDR2 are SGHRS and YFSETQ. This CDR3 is CASSLNGGYEQYF. CDR3 bases: TGCGCCAGCAGCTTGAATGGCGGCTACGAGCAGTACTTC.

V gene TRBV5-1 combines with J gene TRBJ2-2; 11 nucleotides line up with TRBD2. This CDR3 contains 17 residues. CDR1 and CDR2 (germline): SGHRS, YFSETQ. J was trimmed by 6 bases and V by 4 bases; bases with no gene match: 11. CDR3 sequence (DNA): TGCGCCAGCAGCACCCGCGGGAGTAGCGGGGGGGCCGGGGAGCTGTTTTTT. This encodes CASSTRGSSGGAGELFF.

V is TRBV14 and J is TRBJ2-3; a possible D gene is TRBD2 (5 bases). CDR1 SGHDN and CDR2 FVKESK come from the germline V gene. This CDR3 spans 16 amino acids. Trimming cost V 0 bases and J 6 bases, with 16 bases left between them. The CDR3 nucleotides are TGTGCCAGCAGCCAAGATTGGACGGGGAAATTGGATACGCAGTATTTT. This gives the protein CASSQDWTGKLDTQYF.